Each of the 19 T cell receptor beta chains below was sequenced from the same sample in a study of vaccination and CD4 T cells after COVID-19. Treatment in this sample: roughly 11-day PBMC culture with coronavirus spike peptide pools or control peptides (ViraFEST assay). For these receptors, no antigen is known. Cultured CD4+ T cell DNA underwent sequencing with the Oncomine TCR Beta short-read assay. TCRdb re-derived calls from the PCR reads in MiXCR, one entry per CDR3 protein. The data show 11,000 or so distinct CDR3 sequences, with less than 55% seen just once and 18% held by the top ten. Material for sequencing was cultured CD4+ T cells from blood. The receptor set was obtained from a human donor with COVID-19.

This clonotype was detected once. The V call is TRBV24-1, the J call TRBJ2-1, with D perhaps being TRBD1 or TRBD2 (6 bases each). With 5 bases removed from V and 7 bases from J, the gap between germline ends came to 20 bases. The CDR3 covers 16 residues. The germline gives CDR1 KGHDR, CDR2 SFDVKD. The CDR3 loop reads CATSAGAQRVNNEQFF. The CDR3 nucleotides read TGTGCCACCAGTGCAGGGGCCCAGCGGGTGAATAATGAGCAGTTCTTC.

The chain uses TRBV20-1 and TRBJ1-4, with TRBD1 matching 10 bases. V lost 5 bases, J lost 12 bases, and 12 bases stayed unmatched. The CDR3 has 14 residues. Germline CDR1 DFQATT, CDR2 SNEGSKA (reference sequence). CDR3 DNA: TGCAGTGCTTCACGACAGGGGGCTGGTGGGGAACTGTTTTTT. Amino acid sequence: CSASRQGAGGELFF.

The chain carries TRBV11-2 and TRBJ2-5; no reliable D call. V lost 11 bases to trimming and J lost 5 bases, with 12 bases between them. Germline CDR1 reads SGHAT; CDR2 reads FQNNGV. The CDR3 covers 11 residues. The CDR3 region has the DNA TGTGCCGGGCTGGTTGGTGAGACCCAGTACTTC. It codes for CAGLVGETQYF. Full variable domain (missing parts from reference TRBV11-2 and TRBJ2-5): EAGVAQSPRYKIIEKRQSVAFWCNPISGHATLYWYQQILGQGPKLLIQFQNNGVVDDSQLPKDRFSAERLKGVDSTLKIQPAKLEDSAVYLCAGLVGETQYFGPGTRLLVL.

The V and J genes are TRBV29-1 and TRBJ1-2; D possibly corresponds to TRBD1 (5 bases). CDR1 and CDR2 (germline): SQVTM, ANQGSEA. V was cut by 4 bases and J by 4 bases, with 16 bases left in between. This CDR3 is built from 14 residues. CDR3 loop: CSVGEGRQAYGYTF. In DNA form, the CDR3 reads TGCAGCGTTGGAGAGGGGCGGCAGGCCTATGGCTACACCTTC. Complete variable domain (other parts from reference TRBV29-1 and TRBJ1-2): SAVISQKPSRDICQRGTSLTIQCQVDSQVTMMFWYRQQPGQSLTLIATANQGSEATYESGFVIDKFPISRPNLTFSTLTVSNMSPEDSSIYLCSVGEGRQAYGYTFGSGTRLTVV.

This sequence joins TRBV4-2 and TRBJ2-3; D tentatively fits TRBD1 or TRBD2 (5 bases each). The CDR3 covers 16 residues. The germline V and J ends were trimmed by 0 bases and 2 bases, with 12 bases remaining between them. Germline V gene lookup returns CDR1 LGHNA and CDR2 YNFKEQ. CDR3 nucleotides: TGTGCCAGCAGCCAAGAAGGGGACCTTAACACAGATACGCAGTATTTT. Its translation is CASSQEGDLNTDTQYF.

The CDR3 DNA follows: TGTGCCAGCAGCTTAGTTCCATACAATGAGCAGTTCTTC. It codes for CASSLVPYNEQFF. The rearrangement links TRBV7-2 to TRBJ2-1; D not certain. Looked up from germline, CDR1 is SGHTA and CDR2 is FQGNSA. V was cut by 1 base and J by 4 bases, with 5 bases left in between. The CDR3 extends over 13 amino acids.

This rearrangement joins TRBV5-1 to TRBJ1-1; D gene uncertain. Trimming left V 7 bases short and J 3 bases short, with 10 bases between. Germline V lookup: CDR1 SGHRS, CDR2 YFSETQ. The length of the CDR3 is 12 residues. The CDR3 protein is CASGVGDTEAFF. For the CDR3, the DNA is TGCGCCAGCGGGGTGGGTGACACTGAAGCTTTCTTT.

The chain joins TRBV28 to TRBJ2-5; D unclear. The CDR3 covers 12 residues. Germline assignment: CDR1 MDHEN and CDR2 SYDVKM. V lost 4 bases and J 1 base, leaving 4 bases between the germline ends. CDR3 amino acids: CASSSSQETQYF. The CDR3 region has the DNA TGTGCCAGCAGTTCCAGCCAAGAGACCCAGTACTTC.

The V gene is TRBV30, the J gene TRBJ1-6, with 7 bases identical to TRBD1. This CDR3 comprises 13 residues. Per the germline V gene, CDR1 is GTSNPN and CDR2 is SVGIG (reference sequence). V lost 0 bases to trimming and J lost 10 bases; unmatched junction nucleotides: 3. This CDR3 reads CAWSVQGGSPLHF. The CDR3 DNA follows: TGTGCCTGGAGTGTACAAGGGGGCTCACCCCTCCACTTT.

The genes are TRBV2 and TRBJ1-1; 7 bases line up with TRBD1. V was clipped by 5 bases and J by 4 bases; unmatched bases: 10. This CDR3 spans 15 amino acids. The germline V gene encodes CDR1 SNHLY and CDR2 FYNNEI. CDR3: CASSTDRAVGTEAFF. CDR3 in DNA: TGTGCCAGCAGTACCGACAGGGCTGTCGGCACTGAAGCTTTCTTT.

The chain employs TRBV4-2 and TRBJ1-6; a possible D gene is TRBD1 (5 bases). Trimming shortened V by 0 bases and J by 6 bases, and 9 bases separated the two germline ends. Germline CDR1 reads LGHNA; CDR2 reads YNFKEQ. The CDR3 extends over 15 amino acids. As DNA, the CDR3 is TGTGCCAGCAGCCAAGACGAGGGGTCTAATTCACCCCTCCACTTT. It codes for CASSQDEGSNSPLHF.

J is TRBJ2-7 and V is TRBV27; tentative D call: TRBD2 (5 bases). Trimming removed 3 bases at V and 7 bases at J, with 13 bases between. The germline V gene has CDR1 MNHEY and CDR2 SMNVEV (reference sequence). This CDR3 has 13 amino acids. This chain's CDR3 is CASSFQFSGEQYF. Here the CDR3 DNA reads TGTGCCAGCAGTTTTCAGTTTTCGGGAGAGCAGTACTTC.

This clonotype came up a few times. The CDR3 region has the DNA TGTGCCACCAGTGATTCGGGACTACAAGAGACCCAGTACTTC. This gives the protein CATSDSGLQETQYF. This rearrangement joins TRBV24-1 to TRBJ2-5, with 7 bases matching TRBD2. CDR1 is KGHDR and CDR2 is SFDVKD in the germline V gene. CDR3 length: 14 amino acids. Unmatched junction bases numbered 1, after V lost 2 bases and J lost 2 bases.

This clonotype was picked up one time. The chain couples TRBV6-1 to TRBJ2-5, with D perhaps matching TRBD2 (6 bases). This CDR3 is 13 amino acids long. The germline V gene has CDR1 MNHNS and CDR2 SASEGT. The ends were cut back, 6 bases at V and 3 bases at J, with 11 bases in the middle. This CDR3 reads CASSGGLKETQYF. Written as DNA, the CDR3 is TGTGCCAGCAGCGGAGGGTTAAAAGAGACCCAGTACTTC.

The V gene is TRBV21-1, the J gene TRBJ2-5; TRBD2 reflects the table's D call only, with no check against the DNA. TRBV21-1 is classified as a pseudogene. The CDR3 spans 16 residues. The CDR3 bases are TGTGCCAGCAGCAAATCGGGGACTAGATTTTCGGAGACCCAGTACTTC. Translating gives CASSKSGTRFSETQYF.

V and J are TRBV20-1 and TRBJ2-1; no firm D call. CDR1 DFQATT and CDR2 SNEGSKA come from the germline V gene (reference sequence). The CDR3 extends over 16 amino acids. V lost 0 bases to trimming and J lost 4 bases, with 16 bases between them. The CDR3: CSARDLASVSYNEQFF. The CDR3 DNA is TGCAGTGCTAGAGATTTAGCCAGCGTCTCGTACAATGAGCAGTTCTTC.

The chain joins TRBV4-3 to TRBJ2-1; D may correspond to TRBD1 or TRBD2 (5 bases each). The CDR3 has 18 residues. The germline CDR1 and CDR2 sequences are LGHNA and YSLEER. Trimming took 0 bases from V and 0 from J, leaving 15 bases between them. The CDR3 sequence is CASSQDRDGPSSYNEQFF. The CDR3 DNA follows: TGCGCCAGCAGCCAAGATCGGGACGGGCCAAGCTCCTACAATGAGCAGTTCTTC.

This clonotype came up once. The junction shows a germline mismatch at one end, possibly a read error. The chain is built from TRBV6-1 and TRBJ1-2; 9 bases are a match to TRBD1. Germline lookup yields CDR1 MNHNS and CDR2 SASEGT. CDR3 size: 15 residues. This chain's CDR3 is CAGREEGQGIRGYTF. The CDR3 DNA follows: TGTGCCGGCAGGGAGGAGGGACAGGGAATTCGTGGCTACACCTTC.

The chain has TRBV7-2 and TRBJ1-5; D is uncertain. V gave up 2 bases and J gave up 0 bases, with 11 bases separating them. The CDR3 is made up of 16 amino acids. Germline V gene sequence: CDR1 SGHTA, CDR2 FQGNSA. Here the CDR3 DNA reads TGTGCCAGCAGCTTATTGGCGGCTCATAGCAATCAGCCCCAGCATTTT. Protein sequence: CASSLLAAHSNQPQHF.